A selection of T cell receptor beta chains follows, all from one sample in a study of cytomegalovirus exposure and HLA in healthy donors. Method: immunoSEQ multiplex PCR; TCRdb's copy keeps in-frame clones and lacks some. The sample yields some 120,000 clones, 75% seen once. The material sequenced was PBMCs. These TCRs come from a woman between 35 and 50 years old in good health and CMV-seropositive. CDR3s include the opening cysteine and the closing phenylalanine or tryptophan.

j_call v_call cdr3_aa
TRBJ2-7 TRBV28 CASSFSGWSSYEQYF
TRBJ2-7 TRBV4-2 CASSQVVGLTGSYEQYF
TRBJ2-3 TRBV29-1 CSVEDWSAGVARDTQYF
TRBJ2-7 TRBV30 CAWSPTLTYEQYF
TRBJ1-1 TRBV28 CASSVDYEAFF
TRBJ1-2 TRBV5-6 CASSLAKQLGYTF
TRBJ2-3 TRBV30 CAWGPSGREYF
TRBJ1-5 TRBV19 CASSAAGTGWNQPQHF
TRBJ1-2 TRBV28 CASSLEPGRLHYGYTF
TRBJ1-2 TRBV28 CASTIDRDSGYTF